The 32 T cell receptor beta chains below come from one sample, sequenced in a study of blood T cell repertoires in COVID-19. The method was immunoSEQ multiplex PCR; TCRdb's version includes in-frame clones alone and lacks a portion of them. The data hold roughly 30,000 clones, with about three quarters observed a single time. The sample taken for sequencing was peripheral blood. The receptors were gathered from a boy between 2 and 10 years old with active or convalescent COVID-19.

The CDR3 region has the DNA TGTGCCAGCAGCCCGCTCACGGGTGGACAGACCCACGAGCAGTACTTC. This codes for CASSPLTGGQTHEQYF. The J gene is TRBJ2-7, the V gene TRBV11-2, with D perhaps matching TRBD1 (6 bases). The CDR3 is 16 amino acids. V lost 5 bases to trimming and J lost 5 bases, with 22 bases between them. The germline V gene encodes CDR1 SGHAT and CDR2 FQNNGV.

This clone appeared a single time. The J gene is TRBJ2-7, the V gene TRBV28; 10 bases align to TRBD2. J was trimmed by 5 bases and V by 7 bases; bases with no gene match: 8. Germline V lookup: CDR1 MDHEN, CDR2 SYDVKM. The CDR3 length is 14 residues. The CDR3 bases are TGTGCCAGCAAAAAAGCGGGAGGGCCACACGAGCAGTACTTC. Protein: CASKKAGGPHEQYF.

The CDR3 loop reads CASSTSTDTQYF. As DNA, the CDR3 is TGTGCCAGCTCAACGAGTACAGATACGCAGTATTTT. V usage is TRBV18 and J usage is TRBJ2-3; D gene unclear. The CDR3 is 12 residues long. Between the trimmed V and J ends, which lost 5 bases and 3 bases, there was a span of 6 bases. The germline V gene has CDR1 KGHSH and CDR2 LQKENI.

Turning to this clone: Additional DNA sequences in this sample encode the identical CDR3. The gene calls are TRBV27 and TRBJ1-1, with a possible D match to TRBD1 (5 bases). Trimming took off 2 bases at V and 1 base at J, with 11 bases between the two ends. The germline V gene has CDR1 MNHEY and CDR2 SMNVEV (reference sequence). The CDR3 length is 15 residues. Here the CDR3 reads CASSLQGGRNTEAFF. CDR3 in DNA: TGTGCCAGCAGTTTACAGGGAGGAAGGAACACTGAAGCTTTCTTT.

J is TRBJ1-1 and V is TRBV10-2, with TRBD1 as a possible D gene (5 bases). Trimming stripped 0 bases from V and 3 bases from J, with 5 bases between. The CDR3 covers 13 residues. Per the germline V gene, CDR1 is WSHSY and CDR2 is SAAADI. CDR3 loop: CASSESGDTEAFF. The CDR3 nucleotides are TGCGCCAGCAGTGAGTCAGGGGACACTGAAGCTTTCTTT.

The chain has TRBV25-1 and TRBJ2-7; maybe TRBD2 (6 bases). The CDR3 runs to 17 residues. The germline V gene has CDR1 MGHDK and CDR2 SYGVNS. Trimming cost V 5 bases and J 5 bases, with 25 bases left between them. This CDR3 reads CASSTAGKGGRRDEQYF. CDR3 bases: TGTGCCAGCAGTACCGCCGGGAAGGGAGGCCGCCGCGACGAGCAGTACTTC.

This chain joins TRBV3-1 (or the pseudogene TRBV3-2) and TRBJ2-3; 8 positions agree with TRBD2. The V gene end was trimmed by 0 bases and the J gene end by 4 bases; junction bases not matched to a gene: 9. Germline CDR1 LGHDT, CDR2 YNNKEL (reference sequence). This CDR3 contains 17 residues. The CDR3 loop is CASSQDLPGRGPDTQYF. In DNA form, the CDR3 reads TGTGCCAGCAGCCAAGATCTGCCCGGGAGGGGCCCAGATACGCAGTATTTT.

The J gene is TRBJ1-2, the V gene TRBV2, with D uncertain. The CDR3 covers 14 residues. The germline V gene has CDR1 SNHLY and CDR2 FYNNEI. The germline V and J ends were trimmed by 4 bases and 2 bases, with 11 bases remaining between them. DNA of the CDR3: TGTGCCAGCAGTGCCCGGAGCGGGAACTATGGCTACACCTTC. It is translated as CASSARSGNYGYTF.

The gene calls are TRBV7-2 and TRBJ1-2; tentatively, D is TRBD1 (5 bases). Between the trimmed V and J ends, which lost 5 bases and 6 bases, there was a span of 25 bases. This CDR3 is built from 17 residues. Germline V lookup: CDR1 SGHTA, CDR2 FQGNSA. The CDR3 reads CASSLRSAGGERNGYTF. The CDR3 DNA is TGTGCCAGCAGCCTACGCTCGGCCGGGGGGGAGAGGAATGGCTACACCTTC.

This rearrangement joins TRBV7-2 to TRBJ1-1, with a weak D call TRBD1 (6 bases). CDR1 and CDR2 (germline): SGHTA, FQGNSA. Trimming removed 3 bases at V and 1 base at J, with 6 bases between. The CDR3 is 13 residues long. CDR3 DNA: TGTGCCAGCAGCTTGGGACAGAACACTGAAGCTTTCTTT. The encoded protein is CASSLGQNTEAFF.

This clone was detected a few times. The chain joins TRBV3-1 (or the pseudogene TRBV3-2) to TRBJ1-5, with D uncertain. The CDR3 has 14 amino acids. V dropped 2 bases and J dropped 4 bases, with 9 bases sitting between them. From germline, CDR1 is LGHDT and CDR2 YNNKEL (reference sequence). Here the CDR3 reads CASSQRRGNQPQHF. As DNA, the CDR3 is TGTGCCAGCAGCCAACGACGCGGGAATCAGCCCCAGCATTTT.

V is TRBV28 and J is TRBJ1-5; 11 nucleotides agree with TRBD1. This CDR3 is built from 16 residues. Trimming removed 5 bases from V and 7 bases from J; junction bases left unmatched: 10. Looked up from germline, CDR1 is MDHEN and CDR2 is SYDVKM. CDR3 sequence reads: CASSPPGQGVEQPQHF. CDR3 DNA sequence: TGTGCCAGCAGTCCTCCGGGACAGGGGGTTGAACAGCCCCAGCATTTT. Full variable domain (missing parts from reference TRBV28 and TRBJ1-5): DVKVTQSSRYLVKRTGEKVFLECVQDMDHENMFWYRQDPGLGLRLIYFSYDVKMKEKGDIPEGYSVSREKKERFSLILESASTNQTSMYLCASSPPGQGVEQPQHFGDGTRLSIL.

The J gene is TRBJ1-5, the V gene TRBV2; D is unclear. V gave up 8 bases and J gave up 4 bases, with 9 bases separating them. The CDR3 runs 12 residues. Per germline, CDR1 SNHLY and CDR2 FYNNEI. As DNA, the CDR3 is TGTGCCAGCGGGGAGTTTAATCAGCCCCAGCATTTT. Protein: CASGEFNQPQHF.

The CDR3 spells CASSSSGAGGRIQYF. The CDR3 DNA follows: TGTGCCAGCAGCTCCTCTGGAGCGGGGGGACGGATTCAGTACTTC. The chain uses TRBV7-9 and TRBJ2-4, with 9 bases lining up with TRBD2. After removal of 4 bases from V and 10 bases from J, the junction contained 11 bases not matched to a gene. Germline lookup yields CDR1 SEHNR and CDR2 FQNEAQ (reference sequence). CDR3 length: 15 residues.

This clone was seen just once. The CDR3 protein is CASSPPGAGGRETQYF. The DNA for the CDR3 is TGTGCCAGCAGTCCTCCCGGGGCGGGGGGGCGAGAGACCCAGTACTTC. The rearrangement joins TRBV6-6 to TRBJ2-5; TRBD2 aligns across 9 bases. V gave up 5 bases and J gave up 4 bases; unmatched junction bases: 11. CDR1 and CDR2 (germline): MNHNY, SVGAGI (reference sequence). The CDR3 runs to 16 residues.

The V gene is TRBV19, the J gene TRBJ1-6, with D possibly matching TRBD1 (5 bases). The CDR3 has 14 amino acids. Germline loops: CDR1 LNHDA, CDR2 SQIVND (reference sequence). Trimming removed 3 bases at V and 7 bases at J, with 10 bases between. The CDR3 loop reads CASSIRQQNSPLHF. In DNA form, the CDR3 reads TGTGCCAGTAGTATTCGACAGCAAAATTCACCCCTCCACTTT. Supplemented by reference TRBV19 and TRBJ1-6, the full variable domain reads DGGITQSPKYLFRKEGQNVTLSCEQNLNHDAMYWYRQDPGQGLRLIYYSQIVNDFQKGDIAEGYSVSREKKESFPLTVTSAQKNPTAFYLCASSIRQQNSPLHFGNGTRLTVT.

J is TRBJ2-1 and V is TRBV5-1; TRBD2 matches 15 bases. After removal of 0 bases from V and 7 bases from J, the junction contained 5 bases not matched to a gene. The CDR3 extends over 17 amino acids. The V gene's germline CDR1 is SGHRS and CDR2 YFSETQ. This CDR3 reads CASSLARTSGGANEQFF. Written as DNA, the CDR3 is TGCGCCAGCAGCTTGGCGAGGACTAGCGGGGGGGCAAATGAGCAGTTCTTC.

V and J are TRBV30 and TRBJ1-1, with 9 bases aligning to TRBD1. The germline CDR1 and CDR2 sequences are GTSNPN and SVGIG (reference sequence). The V gene end was trimmed by 5 bases and the J gene end by 6 bases; junction bases not matched to a gene: 7. CDR3 length equals 13 residues. The CDR3 spells CAWQRQGVSEAFF. For the CDR3, the DNA is TGTGCCTGGCAACGACAGGGGGTATCTGAAGCTTTCTTT.

The chain recombines TRBV5-1 with TRBJ1-2; 10 bases agree with TRBD1. Trimming at V came to 7 bases and at J to 5 bases, leaving 5 bases not matched to a gene. This CDR3 has 13 residues. Germline V gene lookup returns CDR1 SGHRS and CDR2 YFSETQ. In DNA form, the CDR3 reads TGCGCCAGCGGGAGACAGGGGGCTTATGGCTACACCTTC. It codes for CASGRQGAYGYTF.

J is TRBJ2-7 and V is TRBV5-1; 9 bases line up with TRBD1. The CDR3 totals 15 residues. CDR1 and CDR2 (germline): SGHRS, YFSETQ. The junction had 10 bases not matched to a gene; V was cut back by 4 bases and J by 5 bases. CDR3 loop: CASSGSGDRVDEQYF. The DNA for the CDR3 is TGCGCCAGCAGCGGGAGCGGGGACAGGGTTGACGAGCAGTACTTC.

The chain recombines TRBV18 with TRBJ2-1; 8 positions match TRBD2. There are 19 residues in the CDR3. J was trimmed by 5 bases and V by 3 bases; bases with no gene match: 18. Looked up from germline, CDR1 is KGHSH and CDR2 is LQKENI. CDR3 in DNA: TGTGCCAGCTCACCGATGAGCGGGAGTCCCTTTCTCGGGGACAATGAGCAGTTCTTC. Protein: CASSPMSGSPFLGDNEQFF. The full variable domain, its missing parts supplied by reference TRBV18 and TRBJ2-1, is NAGVMQNPRHLVRRRGQEARLRCSPMKGHSHVYWYRQLPEEGLKFMVYLQKENIIDESGMPKERFSAEFPKEGPSILRIQQVVRGDSAAYFCASSPMSGSPFLGDNEQFFGPGTRLTVL.

The chain employs TRBV14 and TRBJ2-3; 9 bases align to TRBD1. Trimming removed 4 bases from V and 2 bases from J; junction bases left unmatched: 7. Germline V lookup: CDR1 SGHDN, CDR2 FVKESK. This CDR3 region has 16 residues. The CDR3 spells CASSPGQGRYTDTQYF. The CDR3 DNA reads TGTGCCAGCAGCCCGGGACAGGGTCGGTACACAGATACGCAGTATTTT.

This sequence joins TRBV18 and TRBJ1-1; D might be TRBD1 (5 bases). The CDR3 consists of 18 residues. V was cut by 6 bases and J by 1 base, with 24 bases left in between. The V gene's germline CDR1 is KGHSH and CDR2 LQKENI. DNA of the CDR3: TGTGCCAGCTCTCCCCTAGGGCGGGCTGCGGGGGGGAACACTGAAGCTTTCTTT. It codes for CASSPLGRAAGGNTEAFF.

A few counts support this clone. J is TRBJ2-3 and V is TRBV30; TRBD2 agrees at 10 bases. CDR1 and CDR2 from the germline V gene are GTSNPN and SVGIG (reference sequence). The CDR3 has 16 amino acids. Germline trimming cut 3 bases from V and 1 base from J; bases unmatched to any gene: 7. Here the CDR3 reads CAWREPSGRRTDTQYF. CDR3 sequence (DNA): TGTGCCTGGAGGGAACCTAGCGGGAGACGCACAGATACGCAGTATTTT.

This clone appeared a few times. This chain uses TRBV28 with TRBJ2-1, with D maybe TRBD2 (6 bases). The CDR3 contains 13 residues. With 3 bases removed from V and 10 bases from J, the gap between germline ends came to 13 bases. CDR1 and CDR2 from the germline V gene are MDHEN and SYDVKM. The CDR3 bases are TGTGCCAGCAGTTTTCTGAGGGCGGGAGAGCAGTTCTTC. Its protein product is CASSFLRAGEQFF.

V usage is TRBV6-5 and J usage is TRBJ1-1; D is unresolved. Trimming removed 7 bases from V and 5 bases from J, with 14 bases in between. This CDR3 is built from 13 residues. Germline-derived CDR1 and CDR2 are MNHEY and SVGAGI. The chain's CDR3 is CASTPDPETEAFF. The CDR3 nucleotides read TGTGCCAGCACCCCCGACCCGGAGACTGAAGCTTTCTTT.

The chain joins TRBV9 to TRBJ2-1; D is undetermined. The length of the CDR3 is 16 residues. CDR1 SGDLS and CDR2 YYNGEE come from the germline V gene. V lost 0 bases, J lost 9 bases, and 19 bases lay in between. Written as DNA, the CDR3 is TGTGCCAGCAGCGTAGCATGGGTCCAGCCGCCAGGTGAGCAGTTCTTC. It translates to CASSVAWVQPPGEQFF.

This clone was counted once. The V call is TRBV27, the J call TRBJ1-1; 7 bases are a match to TRBD1. CDR3 size: 14 residues. CDR1 is MNHEY and CDR2 is SMNVEV in the germline V gene (reference sequence). Trimming removed 1 base from V and 6 bases from J; junction bases left unmatched: 5. This chain's CDR3 is CASSLYGGTAEAFF. The CDR3 nucleotides are TGTGCCAGCAGTTTATATGGGGGGACAGCTGAAGCTTTCTTT.

About this clone itself: The same CDR3 also results from other DNA sequences found in this sample. The chain employs TRBV19 and TRBJ1-5; tentative D call: TRBD1 (6 bases). The V and J ends lost 4 bases and 10 bases respectively, with 17 bases between them. Looked up from germline, CDR1 is LNHDA and CDR2 is SQIVND (reference sequence). This CDR3 region has 14 residues. The CDR3 reads CASSSYSVGQPQHF. The CDR3 coding sequence is TGTGCCAGTAGTAGTTACAGTGTGGGACAACCCCAGCATTTT.

The CDR3 spells CASSSLGGTGNSPLHF. DNA for the CDR3: TGTGCCAGCAGCTCCCTTGGTGGGACAGGGAATTCACCCCTCCACTTT. The chain links TRBV5-4 to TRBJ1-6, with 9 nucleotides matching TRBD1. The length of the CDR3 is 16 residues. Germline-derived CDR1 and CDR2 are SGHNT and YYREEE (reference sequence). Trimming at V came to 3 bases and at J to 7 bases, leaving 8 bases not matched to a gene.

The chain has TRBV12-3 or TRBV12-4 and TRBJ1-2, with D possibly matching TRBD1 (6 bases). V dropped 3 bases and J dropped 8 bases, with 10 bases sitting between them. There are 12 residues in the CDR3. CDR3: CASSLDRRGYTF. DNA of the CDR3: TGTGCCAGCAGTTTGGACAGACGGGGCTACACCTTC.

The chain couples TRBV7-2 to TRBJ1-4; D call uncertain. The CDR3 extends over 13 amino acids. Trimming stripped 1 base from V and 11 bases from J, with 11 bases between. In germline, CDR1 is SGHTA, CDR2 FQGNSA. CDR3 DNA: TGTGCCAGCAGCTTAGAGGCGCAGAGGAAACTGTTTTTT. Its protein is CASSLEAQRKLFF.